Each of the 27 T cell receptor beta chains below was sequenced from the same sample in a study of blood T cells in healthy people across ages (dated by TCRdb to the mid-2010s). Libraries were constructed by 5' RACE. The data were produced on an Illumina HiSeq 2500. The second PCR ran for about 7 to 11 cycles and used a J-beta primer mix along with a sample-barcoded 5' primer. TCRdb reprocessing: public reads trimmed at Q25 with fastp, clones called with MiXCR, in-frame beta chains kept. For every CDR3 protein sequence, its rows merge into one entry that carries the most common genes and DNA. The sample table shows some 900,000 distinct CDR3 sequences, and 48% are seen once. The top ten clonotypes cover around an eighth of the sample. The sequenced material came from blood. The receptor source for this set is a man aged 30-40 years in good health.

CDR3 nucleotide sequence: TGCAGTGCCAAGACTACGGGCAATCAGCCCCAGCATTTT. The encoded protein is CSAKTTGNQPQHF. The V call is TRBV20-1, the J call TRBJ1-5; D gene ambiguous. The CDR3 is 13 amino acids. CDR1 is DFQATT, CDR2 SNEGSKA, per germline (reference sequence). Trimming stripped 6 bases from V and 2 bases from J, with 11 bases between.

V gene TRBV3-1 combines with J gene TRBJ2-1, with a weak D call TRBD1 (5 bases). In germline, CDR1 is LGHDT, CDR2 YNNKEL (reference sequence). V lost 2 bases and J 2 bases, leaving 13 bases between the germline ends. The CDR3 extends over 16 amino acids. Here the CDR3 reads CASSQSPGSTYNEQFF. The CDR3 DNA follows: TGTGCCAGCAGCCAATCTCCAGGGTCCACCTACAATGAGCAGTTCTTC.

The rearrangement links TRBV5-1 to TRBJ2-3; D remains unclear. V was trimmed by 1 base and J by 2 bases, leaving 8 bases between them. This CDR3 contains 14 residues. Germline V gene data show CDR1 as SGHRS and CDR2 as YFSETQ. The DNA of the CDR3 is TGCGCCAGCAGCTTGACTCCTTACACAGATACGCAGTATTTT. This translates into CASSLTPYTDTQYF.

V and J are TRBV20-1 and TRBJ1-6; no definite D call. Germline V lookup: CDR1 DFQATT, CDR2 SNEGSKA (reference sequence). Between the trimmed V and J ends, which lost 4 bases and 7 bases, there was a span of 11 bases. This CDR3 spans 13 amino acids. The CDR3 nucleotides are TGCAGTGCTAACCGGGCGCCCAATTCACCCCTCCACTTT. Translating it yields CSANRAPNSPLHF.

This clonotype occurred once. The chain has TRBV4-1 and TRBJ1-6; tentative D call: TRBD1 (5 bases). V dropped 1 base and J dropped 13 bases, with 29 bases sitting between them. The CDR3 contains 19 residues. Germline CDR1 reads MGHRA; CDR2 reads YSYEKL. CDR3 sequence: CASSQVGGEARTLIAPLHF. The CDR3 DNA sequence: TGCGCCAGCAGCCAAGTCGGAGGGGAGGCAAGGACTCTTATCGCCCCCCTCCACTTT.

In DNA, the CDR3 is TGTGCCAGCAGTGTGGACAGGGGGCATAATTCACCCCTCCACTTT. Residues: CASSVDRGHNSPLHF. V and J are TRBV2 and TRBJ1-6, with TRBD1 matching over 11 bases. The CDR3 has 15 amino acids. Germline-derived CDR1 and CDR2 are SNHLY and FYNNEI. The trim removed 4 bases at V and 5 bases at J, leaving 1 base unmatched.

This clonotype was picked up a small number of times. The chain employs TRBV28 and TRBJ2-3; the match to TRBD1 covers 7 bases. The junction had 18 bases not matched to a gene; V was cut back by 6 bases and J by 6 bases. The CDR3 runs to 17 residues. Germline V lookup: CDR1 MDHEN, CDR2 SYDVKM. The CDR3 bases are TGTGCCAGCAGCCTCCCTCCGGGACAGTTGGGCTCGGATACGCAGTATTTT. Amino acid sequence: CASSLPPGQLGSDTQYF.

The chain links TRBV28 to TRBJ2-4; TRBD1 or TRBD2 may be the D gene (5 bases each). CDR3 length equals 15 residues. Trimming removed 8 bases from V and 0 bases from J, with 14 bases in between. CDR1 is MDHEN, CDR2 SYDVKM, per germline. The CDR3 here is CASGSGAVAKNIQYF. The CDR3 DNA follows: TGTGCCAGCGGTTCCGGGGCGGTAGCCAAAAACATTCAGTACTTC.

In this sample, this clonotype turned up a few times. The chain uses TRBV7-2 and TRBJ2-3; D may match TRBD1 or TRBD2 (5 bases each). Trimming removed 3 bases from V and 0 bases from J, with 10 bases in between. From germline, CDR1 is SGHTA and CDR2 FQGNSA. This CDR3 region has 15 residues. The CDR3 DNA follows: TGTGCCAGCAGCTTCGGGACGGCTAGCACAGATACGCAGTATTTT. It is translated as CASSFGTASTDTQYF.

This clonotype was observed a handful of times. This chain connects TRBV4-2 to TRBJ2-2; D is possibly TRBD2 (6 bases). Germline V lookup: CDR1 LGHNA, CDR2 YNFKEQ. The CDR3 runs to 18 residues. The ends were cut back, 4 bases at V and 1 base at J, with 19 bases in the middle. In DNA form, the CDR3 reads TGTGCCAGCAGCCCGCAATCGTCGGGACTGGAGAACACCGGGGAGCTGTTTTTT. The encoded protein is CASSPQSSGLENTGELFF.

The gene calls are TRBV20-1 and TRBJ2-7; D uncertain. This CDR3 spans 14 amino acids. V was pared by 3 bases and J by 2 bases, with 14 bases between. The germline gives CDR1 DFQATT, CDR2 SNEGSKA (reference sequence). The CDR3 region is CSASPIRRPYEQYF. The CDR3 coding sequence is TGCAGTGCTAGCCCGATCAGACGACCCTACGAGCAGTACTTC.

A remark on this clonotype: One base away lies a much larger clone, so this may be a sequencing read error. The rearrangement joins TRBV7-2 to TRBJ2-7, with D possibly TRBD2 on 5 matching bases. CDR1 is SGHTA, CDR2 FQGNSA, per germline. CDR3 length: 13 amino acids. The CDR3 loop is CVSSFPGTHEQYF. DNA for the CDR3: TGTGTCAGCAGCTTCCCGGGAACCCACGAGCAGTACTTC.

This clonotype appeared a few times. The V and J genes are TRBV4-1 and TRBJ2-1; 7 bases are shared with TRBD2. The CDR3 runs 14 residues. With 1 base clipped from V and 8 bases from J, the junction kept 5 bases outside the gene matches. CDR1 MGHRA and CDR2 YSYEKL come from the germline V gene. The CDR3 bases are TGCGCCAGCAGCCAAGTCAGCGGGGACCATGAGCAGTTCTTC. This translates into CASSQVSGDHEQFF.

This chain joins TRBV29-1 and TRBJ1-4; D is perhaps TRBD1 (5 bases). Germline CDR1 SQVTM, CDR2 ANQGSEA. The length of the CDR3 is 13 residues. Trimming removed 7 bases at V and 8 bases at J, with 17 bases between. DNA of the CDR3: TGCAGCGCCCGACGGGGGGGAAAGGAAAAACTGTTTTTT. Translating it yields CSARRGGKEKLFF. Full variable domain (remainder filled in from reference TRBV29-1 and TRBJ1-4): SAVISQKPSRDICQRGTSLTIQCQVDSQVTMMFWYRQQPGQSLTLIATANQGSEATYESGFVIDKFPISRPNLTFSTLTVSNMSPEDSSIYLCSARRGGKEKLFFGSGTQLSVL.

The chain combines TRBV20-1 with TRBJ2-2; D possibly matches TRBD1 or TRBD2 (5 bases each). Trimming removed 4 bases from V and 3 bases from J, with 12 bases in between. CDR3 length: 14 amino acids. CDR1 DFQATT and CDR2 SNEGSKA come from the germline V gene (reference sequence). The CDR3 is CSAKVRGHTGELFF. DNA of the CDR3: TGCAGTGCTAAAGTGAGGGGACACACCGGGGAGCTGTTTTTT.

The chain employs TRBV10-3 and TRBJ2-3; D gene ambiguous. V shed 2 bases and J shed 6 bases, with 6 bases lying between them. The CDR3 runs 12 residues. Germline lookup yields CDR1 ENHRY and CDR2 SYGVKD. As DNA, the CDR3 is TGTGCCATCAGTGAGAACGCGGATACGCAGTATTTT. It yields the protein CAISENADTQYF.

This chain connects TRBV4-3 to TRBJ2-3, with D possibly called TRBD1 or TRBD2 (5 bases each). The ends were cut back, 4 bases at V and 2 bases at J, with 16 bases in the middle. The CDR3 has 16 residues. The germline V gene encodes CDR1 LGHNA and CDR2 YSLEER. CDR3 sequence reads: CASSLSRDPNTDTQYF. Here the CDR3 DNA reads TGCGCCAGCAGCCTCTCCAGGGACCCAAACACAGATACGCAGTATTTT.

The CDR3 region has the DNA TGTGCCAGCACCCTAGGCTCCTATGGCTACACCTTC. Translation gives CASTLGSYGYTF. The J gene is TRBJ1-2, the V gene TRBV12-3 or TRBV12-4; D call uncertain. V lost 7 bases to trimming and J lost 4 bases, with 10 bases between them. This CDR3 has 12 residues.

Note on this clonotype: Here the CDR3 omits its conserved ending phenylalanine or tryptophan, so a read error is the likely source. The DNA is omitted, as the CDR3 cannot be located on it reliably, and the CDR3 follows TCRdb's listing. This rearrangement joins TRBV20-1 to TRBJ2-5; the table calls TRBD1, which could not be checked here. The CDR3 adds up to 15 amino acids, both ends counted. Germline V CDR1 and CDR2: DFQATT, SNEGSKA (reference sequence). CDR3: CSARGPGTYGYTFGS.

V usage is TRBV11-3 and J usage is TRBJ2-3, with D possibly being TRBD1 (5 bases). Trimming removed 1 base from V and 2 bases from J, with 16 bases in between. The CDR3 consists of 17 residues. Germline V gene sequence: CDR1 SGHNT, CDR2 YENEEA. The CDR3 is CASSLALRQGDTDTQYF. The CDR3, as DNA: TGTGCCAGCAGCTTAGCCCTACGTCAGGGTGACACAGATACGCAGTATTTT.

V and J are TRBV27 and TRBJ1-1; D perhaps matches TRBD1 (6 bases). The ends were cut back, 9 bases at V and 1 base at J, with 9 bases in the middle. CDR3 size: 12 residues. Germline V gene lookup returns CDR1 MNHEY and CDR2 SMNVEV (reference sequence). The CDR3 region is CASAQGNTEAFF. The CDR3, as DNA: TGTGCCAGTGCACAGGGGAACACTGAAGCTTTCTTT.

This clonotype was seen just once. The junction departs from the called germline gene at one end, perhaps through a read error. The chain links TRBV7-9 to TRBJ2-1, with D hard to call. The germline V gene encodes CDR1 SEHNR and CDR2 FQNEAQ (reference sequence). The CDR3 runs 12 residues. The CDR3 is CASSLNCNEQFF. CDR3 DNA: TGTGCAAGCAGCCTAAACTGCAATGAGCAGTTCTTC.

J is TRBJ1-2 and V is TRBV6-2 or TRBV6-3; 10 bases align to TRBD1. The germline gives CDR1 MNHEY, CDR2 SVGEGT. The CDR3 extends over 16 amino acids. Losses at the gene ends were 0 bases for V and 6 bases for J; bases not matched to a gene: 7. The CDR3 region is CASSYSRDRGLHGYTF. The CDR3 region has the DNA TGTGCCAGCAGTTACTCTCGAGACAGGGGGCTCCATGGCTACACCTTC.

The rearrangement uses TRBV4-1 and TRBJ2-7, with 9 bases that match TRBD1. The better agreement between TRBJ2-5 and the DNA end casts doubt on the J call. Germline CDR1 MGHRA, CDR2 YSYEKL. CDR3 length equals 15 residues. CDR3 nucleotides: TGCGCCAGCAGCCCTGGACAGGGGAGGGAAGAGACCCAGTACTTC. It encodes CASSPGQGREETQYF.

The chain recombines TRBV28 with TRBJ2-7; 7 nucleotides agree with TRBD2. CDR1 and CDR2 (germline): MDHEN, SYDVKM. CDR3 size: 15 residues. Trimming took 7 bases from V and 7 from J; bases not matched to a gene: 16. The CDR3 loop is CASTSGLRSSNEQYF. Here the CDR3 DNA reads TGTGCCAGCACCTCGGGACTACGATCCTCCAATGAGCAGTACTTC.

The chain combines TRBV10-3 with TRBJ1-1; D remains unclear. V lost 7 bases and J 5 bases, leaving 11 bases between the germline ends. The CDR3 covers 12 residues. Germline V gene data show CDR1 as ENHRY and CDR2 as SYGVKD. DNA of the CDR3: TGTGCCATCAAAAGGGAGGGAACTGAAGCTTTCTTT. It translates to CAIKREGTEAFF.

The chain has TRBV10-3 and TRBJ1-2; D is perhaps TRBD1 (5 bases). Per the germline V gene, CDR1 is ENHRY and CDR2 is SYGVKD. This CDR3 region has 13 residues. The V and J ends lost 3 bases and 8 bases respectively, with 13 bases between them. CDR3 DNA sequence: TGTGCCATCAGTGACAACAGGCTACCCGGCTACACCTTC. This encodes CAISDNRLPGYTF.